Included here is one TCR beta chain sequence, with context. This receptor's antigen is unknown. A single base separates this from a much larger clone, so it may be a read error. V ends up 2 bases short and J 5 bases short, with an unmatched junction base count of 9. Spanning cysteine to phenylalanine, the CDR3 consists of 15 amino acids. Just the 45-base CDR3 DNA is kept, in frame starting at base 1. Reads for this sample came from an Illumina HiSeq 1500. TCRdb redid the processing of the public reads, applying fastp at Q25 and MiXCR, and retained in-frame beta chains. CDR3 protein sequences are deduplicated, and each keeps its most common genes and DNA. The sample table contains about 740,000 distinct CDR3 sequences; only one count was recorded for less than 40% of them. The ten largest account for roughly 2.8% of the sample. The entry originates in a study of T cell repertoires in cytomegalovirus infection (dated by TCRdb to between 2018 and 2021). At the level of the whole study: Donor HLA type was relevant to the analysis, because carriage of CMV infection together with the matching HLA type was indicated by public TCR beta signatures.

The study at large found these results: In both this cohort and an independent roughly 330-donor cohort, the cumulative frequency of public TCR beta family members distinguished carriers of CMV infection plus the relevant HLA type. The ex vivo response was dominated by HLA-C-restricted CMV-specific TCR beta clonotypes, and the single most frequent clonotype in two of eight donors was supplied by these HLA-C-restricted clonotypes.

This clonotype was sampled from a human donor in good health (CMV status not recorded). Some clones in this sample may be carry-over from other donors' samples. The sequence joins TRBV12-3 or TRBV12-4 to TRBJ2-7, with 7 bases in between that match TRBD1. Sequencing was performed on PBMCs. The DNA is TGTGCCAGCAGTTTATATAGAGACAGGGCCGACGAGCAGTACTTC. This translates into CASSLYRDRADEQYF.